This entry lists 15 T cell receptor beta chains sequenced from one sample in a study of blood T cell repertoires in COVID-19. TCRdb keeps only in-frame clones here, not all; method: immunoSEQ multiplex PCR. The sample records roughly 200,000 clones, about 70% being singletons. The source material was peripheral blood. These receptors all stem from a woman aged 45-59 years with active or convalescent COVID-19.

This clone has just one count. This sequence joins TRBV12-3 or TRBV12-4 and TRBJ1-4; the D is unclear. Trimming took off 5 bases at V and 7 bases at J, with 5 bases between the two ends. The CDR3 extends over 11 amino acids. CDR3 DNA: TGTGCCAGCAGTCCGCGTGAAAAACTGTTTTTT. Protein sequence: CASSPREKLFF.

This clone was observed a single time. DNA of the CDR3: TGTGCCAGCAGTGTTGCGGCAGGGGGGTCCCGTCAAGAGACCCAGTACTTC. Its translation: CASSVAAGGSRQETQYF. The chain recombines TRBV2 with TRBJ2-5; TRBD1 is a possible D gene (7 bases). Germline V gene data show CDR1 as SNHLY and CDR2 as FYNNEI. The CDR3 has 17 amino acids. V lost 4 bases and J 2 bases, leaving 20 bases between the germline ends.

The chain carries TRBV6-5 and TRBJ1-3; no definite D call. The CDR3 is 14 amino acids. The germline gives CDR1 MNHEY, CDR2 SVGAGI. V was shortened by 4 bases and J by 0 bases, with 7 bases between the two germline ends. Written as DNA, the CDR3 is TGTGCCAGCAGTTCAAAGCGCTCTGGAAACACCATATATTTT. Protein product: CASSSKRSGNTIYF.

V is TRBV2 and J is TRBJ1-5, with TRBD1 as a possible D gene (6 bases). V was shortened by 7 bases and J by 0 bases, with 10 bases between the two germline ends. This CDR3 has 14 residues. Germline V CDR1 and CDR2: SNHLY, FYNNEI. The CDR3 region is CASKDRYSNQPQHF. The CDR3 nucleotides read TGTGCCAGCAAGGACAGATATAGCAATCAGCCCCAGCATTTT.

This clone was recorded once. The rearrangement joins TRBV5-4 to TRBJ2-5; 9 bases agree with TRBD2. This CDR3 is built from 14 residues. Germline CDR1 is SGHNT and CDR2 is YYREEE (reference sequence). V shed 4 bases, J shed 5 bases, and the junction held 6 bases outside the gene matches. The CDR3 is CASSPSGMVETQYF. In DNA, the CDR3 is TGTGCCAGCAGCCCTAGCGGGATGGTGGAGACCCAGTACTTC.

The chain has TRBV4-2 and TRBJ1-2, with D possibly matching TRBD1 (5 bases). The CDR3 totals 12 residues. The V end lost 4 bases, the J end lost 6 bases, and 9 bases lay between the germline ends. From germline, CDR1 is LGHNA and CDR2 YNFKEQ. CDR3 protein: CASSPQGDGYTF. DNA of the CDR3: TGTGCCAGCAGCCCCCAGGGCGATGGCTACACCTTC.

This chain's CDR3 is CASSRGLEAFF. CDR3 bases: TGTGCCAGCAGCAGGGGACTAGAAGCTTTCTTT. The J gene is TRBJ1-1, the V gene TRBV7-8; tentatively, D is TRBD1 (5 bases). V shed 5 bases and J shed 8 bases, with 9 bases lying between them. Germline CDR1 SGHVS, CDR2 FQNEAQ. CDR3 length equals 11 residues.

V and J are TRBV7-2 and TRBJ1-5; no firm D call. CDR3 length: 15 residues. V lost 1 base to trimming and J lost 3 bases, with 10 bases between them. CDR1 is SGHTA, CDR2 FQGNSA, per germline. CDR3 sequence reads: CASSLERRDNQPQHF. The CDR3 bases are TGTGCCAGCAGCTTAGAGAGGAGGGACAATCAGCCCCAGCATTTT.

This chain joins TRBV19 and TRBJ1-5, with 7 nucleotides matching TRBD1. This CDR3 has 17 amino acids. V dropped 4 bases and J dropped 0; count of bases not matched to a gene: 9. Germline V lookup: CDR1 LNHDA, CDR2 SQIVND (reference sequence). The CDR3 is CASSKTGLVSSNQPQHF. CDR3 sequence (DNA): TGTGCCAGTAGTAAGACAGGGTTGGTCTCTAGCAATCAGCCCCAGCATTTT.

The chain uses TRBV9 and TRBJ1-4, with D possibly matching TRBD1 (5 bases). V lost 0 bases and J 7 bases, leaving 10 bases between the germline ends. The CDR3 spans 14 residues. CDR1 and CDR2 from the germline V gene are SGDLS and YYNGEE. The CDR3, as DNA: TGTGCCAGCAGCGTAGAGCCAGGGATTGAAAAACTGTTTTTT. Translating it yields CASSVEPGIEKLFF. Full variable domain (remainder filled in from reference TRBV9 and TRBJ1-4): DSGVTQTPKHLITATGQRVTLRCSPRSGDLSVYWYQQSLDQGLQFLIQYYNGEERAKGNILERFSAQQFPDLHSELNLSSLELGDSALYFCASSVEPGIEKLFFGSGTQLSVL.

The chain's CDR3 is CASSGGLAGAIDTQYF. The DNA of the CDR3 is TGTGCCAGCAGTGGTGGACTAGCGGGAGCCATAGATACGCAGTATTTT. This chain joins TRBV6-1 and TRBJ2-3, with TRBD2 matching 13 bases. Looked up from germline, CDR1 is MNHNS and CDR2 is SASEGT. The CDR3 spans 16 residues. Germline trimming cut 4 bases from V and 5 bases from J; bases unmatched to any gene: 6.

The chain joins TRBV5-4 to TRBJ2-7; TRBD1 matches at 11 bases. The CDR3 is 13 residues long. Germline V CDR1 and CDR2: SGHNT, YYREEE (reference sequence). Losses at the gene ends were 7 bases for V and 0 bases for J; bases not matched to a gene: 0. The CDR3 DNA sequence: TGTGCCAGCGGGACAGGGGGCTCCTACGAGCAGTACTTC. Protein: CASGTGGSYEQYF.

In this sample, this clone turned up once. The DNA for the CDR3 is TGTGCCAGCAGCCAAGGAGGTGGCTACACCTTC. Protein: CASSQGGGYTF. This chain uses TRBV3-1 (or the pseudogene TRBV3-2) with TRBJ1-2; D not certain. V was clipped by 1 base and J by 7 bases, with 4 bases between them. Germline V gene data show CDR1 as LGHDT and CDR2 as YNNKEL (reference sequence). The CDR3 totals 11 residues.

V and J are TRBV5-1 and TRBJ1-1; no firm D call. The CDR3 is made up of 13 amino acids. Trimming took 4 bases from V and 5 from J, leaving 12 bases between them. Germline V gene data show CDR1 as SGHRS and CDR2 as YFSETQ. CDR3 in amino acids: CASSGSGATEAFF. Written as DNA, the CDR3 is TGCGCCAGCAGCGGGAGTGGTGCTACTGAAGCTTTCTTT.

V usage is TRBV5-4 and J usage is TRBJ2-5; 7 bases fit TRBD2. Germline V CDR1 and CDR2: SGHNT, YYREEE (reference sequence). The V segment lost 1 base and the J segment 3 bases; nucleotides outside the gene matches: 3. The CDR3 totals 14 residues. CDR3 sequence (DNA): TGTGCCAGCAGCTTGTGGGGGGGAAAAGAGACCCAGTACTTC. Protein sequence: CASSLWGGKETQYF.